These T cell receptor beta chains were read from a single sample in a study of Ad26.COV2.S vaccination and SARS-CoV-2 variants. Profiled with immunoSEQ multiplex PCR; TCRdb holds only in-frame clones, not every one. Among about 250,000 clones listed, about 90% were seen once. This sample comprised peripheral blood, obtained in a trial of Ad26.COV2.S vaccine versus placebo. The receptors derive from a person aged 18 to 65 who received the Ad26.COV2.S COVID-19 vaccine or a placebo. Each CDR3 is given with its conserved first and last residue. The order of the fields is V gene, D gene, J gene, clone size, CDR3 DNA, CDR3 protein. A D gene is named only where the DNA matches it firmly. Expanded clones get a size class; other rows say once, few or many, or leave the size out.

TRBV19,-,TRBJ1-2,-,TGTGCCAGTAGTATAGTAAACTATGGCTACACCTTC,CASSIVNYGYTF
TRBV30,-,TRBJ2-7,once,TGTGCCTGGAGGAGGACACCAACCTACGAGCAGTACTTC,CAWRRTPTYEQYF
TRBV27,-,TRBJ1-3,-,TGTGCCAGCAGTCCCAGGGGAGGAAACACCATATATTTT,CASSPRGGNTIYF
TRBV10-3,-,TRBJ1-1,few,TGTGCCATCGTACAGAATGAAAACACTGAAGCTTTCTTT,CAIVQNENTEAFF
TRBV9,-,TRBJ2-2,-,TGTGCCAGCAGCGTAGGCGACATCGGCACCGGGGAGCTGTTTTTT,CASSVGDIGTGELFF
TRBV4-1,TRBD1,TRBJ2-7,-,TGCGCCAGCAGCGTATCCGGGACAGAAGGCTCCTACGAGCAGTACTTC,CASSVSGTEGSYEQYF
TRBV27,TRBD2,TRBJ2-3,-,TGTGCCAGCAGTTTTTTCCTTAGCGGGGCGGGGGGGTCTAGCACAGATACGCAGTATTTT,CASSFFLSGAGGSSTDTQYF
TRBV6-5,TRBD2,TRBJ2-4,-,TGTGCCAGCAGAACTAGCGGTATAGCCAAAAACATTCAGTACTTC,CASRTSGIAKNIQYF
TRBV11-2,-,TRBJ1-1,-,TGTGCCAGCAGCGGGGGCACTGAAGCTTTCTTT,CASSGGTEAFF
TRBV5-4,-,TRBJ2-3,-,TGTGCCAGCAGCTTGGCCAGCCGTAGCACAGATACGCAGTATTTT,CASSLASRSTDTQYF
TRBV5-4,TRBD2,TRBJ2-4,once,TGTGCCAGCAGCTTGGACTCAGGGAGGGCAAACATTCAGTACTTC,CASSLDSGRANIQYF
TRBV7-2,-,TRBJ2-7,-,TGTGCCAGCAACCAGGGAGGACCCTATTACGAGCAGTACTTC,CASNQGGPYYEQYF
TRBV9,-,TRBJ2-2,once,TGTGCCAGCAGCGCGAGAGGGGCGGGCACCGGGGAGCTGTTTTTT,CASSARGAGTGELFF
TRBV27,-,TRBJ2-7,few,TGTGCCAGCTTCGGGGGGCGCGAGCAGTACTTC,CASFGGREQYF
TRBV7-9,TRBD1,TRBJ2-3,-,TGTGCCAGCAGTTATAGACAGGGGGCAACAGATACGCAGTATTTT,CASSYRQGATDTQYF
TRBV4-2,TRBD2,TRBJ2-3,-,TGTGCCAGCAGCCAAGATCTAGCGGGGGGTACAGATACGCAGTATTTT,CASSQDLAGGTDTQYF
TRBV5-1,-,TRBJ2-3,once,TGCGCCAGCAGCGCAGGAAGAATCACAGATACGCAGTATTTT,CASSAGRITDTQYF
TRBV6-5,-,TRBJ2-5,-,TGTGCCAGCAGTATCCGGGACGCACAAGAGACCCAGTACTTC,CASSIRDAQETQYF
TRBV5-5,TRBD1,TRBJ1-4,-,TGTGCCAGCAGCCCGCCGGGACAGGTTAATGAAAAACTGTTTTTT,CASSPPGQVNEKLFF
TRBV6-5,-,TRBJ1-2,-,TGTGCCAGCAGTTACTCGATTGGGTTTGGCGGCTACACCTTC,CASSYSIGFGGYTF
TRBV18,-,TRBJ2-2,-,TGTGCCAGCTCACCAAGGCAAGGCACCGGGGAGCTGTTTTTT,CASSPRQGTGELFF
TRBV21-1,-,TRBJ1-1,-,TGTGCCAGCAGCAGTGTCATGAACACTGAAGCTTTCTTT,CASSSVMNTEAFF
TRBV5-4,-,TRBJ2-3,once,TGTGCCAGCAGCTCGGGATTAGCTACGCAGTATTTT,CASSSGLATQYF
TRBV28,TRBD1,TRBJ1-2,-,TGTGCCAGCAGCACACAGGGGTCTAACTATGGCTACACCTTC,CASSTQGSNYGYTF
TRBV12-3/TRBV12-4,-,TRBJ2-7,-,TGTGCCAGCAGTTTTCACAACATCTACGAGCAGTACTTC,CASSFHNIYEQYF
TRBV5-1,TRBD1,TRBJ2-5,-,TGCGCCAGCAGCTGGGACAGCCAAGAGACCCAGTACTTC,CASSWDSQETQYF
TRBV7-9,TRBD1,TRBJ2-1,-,TGTGCCAGCAGCTTAGCAGGTGGGACAGGGACCTACAATGAGCAGTTCTTC,CASSLAGGTGTYNEQFF
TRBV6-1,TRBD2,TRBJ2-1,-,TGTGCCAGCAGTGACCCAGGGACTAGCGGGAGGGAGTGGTTCTTC,CASSDPGTSGREWFF
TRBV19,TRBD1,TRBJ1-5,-,TGTGCCAGTAGAGGACAGGGGAATCAGCCCCAGCATTTT,CASRGQGNQPQHF
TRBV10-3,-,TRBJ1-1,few,TGTGCCATCACCCCGACAGGCCGTGCTGAAGCTTTCTTT,CAITPTGRAEAFF
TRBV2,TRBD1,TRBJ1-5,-,TGTGCCAGCACCCAGAGACAGGGCGATCAGCCCCAGCATTTT,CASTQRQGDQPQHF
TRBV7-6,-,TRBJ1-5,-,TGTGCCAGCAGCTTAGGGGTCGGAGGGGAGAAGCCCCAGCATTTT,CASSLGVGGEKPQHF
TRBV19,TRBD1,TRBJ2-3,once,TGTGCCAGTAGTGAACAGGGGGCTGGGAGAGATACGCAGTATTTT,CASSEQGAGRDTQYF
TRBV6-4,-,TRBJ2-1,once,TGTGCCAGCAGTGAAGGAGGGGACAGCAATGAGCAGTTCTTC,CASSEGGDSNEQFF
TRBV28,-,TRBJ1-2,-,TGTGCCAGTAGATCCGAGACTAGGGTTAACTATGGCTACACCTTC,CASRSETRVNYGYTF
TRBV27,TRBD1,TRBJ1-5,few,TGTGCCAGCAGTACAAACGGACAGGGGAGCAATCAGCCCCAGCATTTT,CASSTNGQGSNQPQHF
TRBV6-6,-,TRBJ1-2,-,TGTGCCAGCAGTTACTCGGGCGGCACTAACTATGGCTACACCTTC,CASSYSGGTNYGYTF
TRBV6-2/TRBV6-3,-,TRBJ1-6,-,TGTGCCAGCAGTTCCGCGACAACGGGGTATTCACCCCTCCACTTT,CASSSATTGYSPLHF
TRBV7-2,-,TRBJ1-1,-,TGTGCCAGCAGCTTATTCGGGACAAGCACTGAAGCTTTCTTT,CASSLFGTSTEAFF